A selection of T cell receptor beta chains follows, all from one sample in a study of T cell responses to AZD1222 COVID-19 vaccine. TCRdb keeps only in-frame clones here, not all; method: immunoSEQ multiplex PCR. The repertoire holds some 130,000 clones, roughly nine tenths seen once, with 6.9% in the top ten. Sample: peripheral blood, taken on day 0 of AZD1222 vaccination. These receptors all stem from an adult in good health. Both conserved end residues are part of each CDR3. A D gene is named only where the DNA matches it firmly. Size values are once, few and many counts, or a class for expanded clones, and some rows have none.

CDR3 | DNA | J | V | D | size
CASSPPVGGISGGYTF | TGTGCCAGCAGCCCTCCGGTGGGGGGGATATCTGGTGGCTACACCTTC | TRBJ1-2 | TRBV28 | - | -
CASSTGGRTEAFF | TGTGCCAGCAGTACAGGGGGTAGGACTGAAGCTTTCTTT | TRBJ1-1 | TRBV12-3/TRBV12-4 | TRBD1 | -
CASSVTSGVYEQYF | TGTGCCAGCAGTGTTACTAGCGGGGTATACGAGCAGTACTTC | TRBJ2-7 | TRBV28 | TRBD2 | once
CASSLLQGAILHGYTF | TGTGCCAGCAGTTTATTGCAGGGGGCGATATTACATGGCTACACCTTC | TRBJ1-2 | TRBV28 | TRBD1 | few
CASRDGQLYQETQYF | TGTGCCAGCAGGGACGGACAGCTATATCAAGAGACCCAGTACTTC | TRBJ2-5 | TRBV7-9 | - | -
CASSLLGATEAFF | TGCGCCAGCAGCTTGTTGGGGGCCACTGAAGCTTTCTTT | TRBJ1-1 | TRBV5-1 | - | -
CASSVQGAGYGYTF | TGTGCCAGCAGCGTACAGGGGGCCGGCTATGGCTACACCTTC | TRBJ1-2 | TRBV9 | TRBD1 | -
CASSQTGPQNTQYF | TGCGCCAGCAGCCAGACTGGCCCACAGAATACGCAGTATTTT | TRBJ2-3 | TRBV5-1 | - | -
CASSPLGLRNQPQHF | TGCGCCAGCAGCCCCTTGGGACTGCGCAATCAGCCCCAGCATTTT | TRBJ1-5 | TRBV4-1 | - | -
CASSLGQGPNQPQHF | TGTGCCAGCAGTTTAGGACAGGGTCCCAATCAGCCCCAGCATTTT | TRBJ1-5 | TRBV27 | TRBD1 | -
CASSHTGGNQPQHF | TGTGCCAGCAGCCATACAGGGGGCAATCAGCCCCAGCATTTT | TRBJ1-5 | TRBV4-2 | TRBD1 | -
CASSLVPSTDTQYF | TGTGCCAGCAGCTTAGTCCCTAGCACAGATACGCAGTATTTT | TRBJ2-3 | TRBV7-8 | - | -
CSASNRGGTDTQYF | TGCAGTGCTAGTAATCGGGGGGGCACAGATACGCAGTATTTT | TRBJ2-3 | TRBV20-1 | TRBD2 | -
CASSSRGVVEQYF | TGTGCCAGCAGTTCCCGGGGGGTGGTCGAGCAGTACTTC | TRBJ2-7 | TRBV6-5 | TRBD2 | -
CASSQERTGLNTEAFF | TGCGCCAGCAGCCAAGAAAGGACAGGGTTGAACACTGAAGCTTTCTTT | TRBJ1-1 | TRBV4-3 | TRBD1 | once
CASSPPISYGYTF | TGTGCCAGCAGCCCCCCCATCTCCTATGGCTACACCTTC | TRBJ1-2 | TRBV7-2 | - | -
CASRSHREWVGYTF | TGTGCCAGCAGGTCTCACAGGGAATGGGTTGGCTACACCTTC | TRBJ1-2 | TRBV7-3 | - | once
CASSEPNQPQHF | TGTGCCAGCAGTGAACCGAATCAGCCCCAGCATTTT | TRBJ1-5 | TRBV2 | - | once
CAWRRQGGETQYF | TGTGCCTGGAGGAGACAGGGTGGTGAGACCCAGTACTTC | TRBJ2-5 | TRBV30 | TRBD1 | once
CASGEPGGADTQYF | TGCGCCAGCGGGGAGCCTGGAGGGGCAGATACGCAGTATTTT | TRBJ2-3 | TRBV5-1 | - | -
CASSEEVVSSDTQYF | TGTGCCAGCAGTGAAGAGGTGGTCTCCTCCGATACGCAGTATTTT | TRBJ2-3 | TRBV2 | - | once
CASSRPEGAYEQYF | TGCGCCAGCAGCCGCCCGGAGGGAGCCTACGAGCAGTACTTC | TRBJ2-7 | TRBV5-1 | - | -
CASSYGQASTDTQYF | TGTGCCAGCAGTTACGGTCAGGCTAGCACAGATACGCAGTATTTT | TRBJ2-3 | TRBV6-5 | - | -
CASSQGNRGEETQYF | TGCGCCAGCAGCCAAGGGAACAGGGGTGAAGAGACCCAGTACTTC | TRBJ2-5 | TRBV4-3 | TRBD1 | -
CASTLGRGRQETQYF | TGTGCCAGCACCCTAGGACGGGGGCGCCAAGAGACCCAGTACTTC | TRBJ2-5 | TRBV9 | - | -
CASSFTSGPYEQYF | TGTGCCAGCAGCTTCACCTCCGGTCCCTACGAGCAGTACTTC | TRBJ2-7 | TRBV7-3 | - | -
CASSLAGGVPDTQYF | TGTGCCAGCAGCCTAGCGGGGGGAGTCCCAGATACGCAGTATTTT | TRBJ2-3 | TRBV7-2 | TRBD2 | -
CASLAGGNNGELFF | TGTGCCAGCCTAGCGGGGGGGAATAACGGGGAGCTGTTTTTT | TRBJ2-2 | TRBV28 | TRBD2 | -
CASGKTGGDTEAFF | TGTGCCAGCGGAAAGACAGGGGGGGACACTGAAGCTTTCTTT | TRBJ1-1 | TRBV2 | TRBD1 | once
CASSLKFDPRSTQHF | TGTGCCAGCAGCCTAAAGTTCGACCCCCGAAGCACCCAGCATTTT | TRBJ1-5 | TRBV13 | - | -
CASSQRTGHEQYF | TGCGCCAGCAGCCAACGAACGGGCCACGAGCAGTACTTC | TRBJ2-7 | TRBV4-3 | - | once
CSVVVHSGGYEQYF | TGCAGCGTTGTCGTACATAGCGGGGGCTACGAGCAGTACTTC | TRBJ2-7 | TRBV29-1 | TRBD2 | -
CASRPGENTEAFF | TGTGCCAGCAGACCGGGAGAGAACACTGAAGCTTTCTTT | TRBJ1-1 | TRBV12-3/TRBV12-4 | - | -
CASSQEGRGYNEQFF | TGCGCCAGCAGCCAAGAGGGGCGGGGCTACAATGAGCAGTTCTTC | TRBJ2-1 | TRBV4-3 | - | -
CASTLGGSGQLPGGKLFF | TGTGCCAGTACCCTAGGAGGGTCGGGACAGCTGCCGGGCGGAAAACTGTTTTTT | TRBJ1-4 | TRBV19 | TRBD1 | -
CASSLGPEGDEQYF | TGTGCCAGCAGCCTGGGACCTGAGGGAGACGAGCAGTACTTC | TRBJ2-7 | TRBV6-2/TRBV6-3 | - | -
CAISDAPGQGASRFF | TGTGCCATCAGTGACGCGCCGGGACAGGGGGCGTCGCGGTTCTTC | TRBJ2-1 | TRBV10-3 | TRBD1 | once
CASSYPGPGGDGYTF | TGTGCCAGCAGTTACCCTGGGCCCGGGGGCGATGGCTACACCTTC | TRBJ1-2 | TRBV6-2/TRBV6-3 | - | -
CASSFEGRNEQFF | TGTGCCAGTAGTTTTGAGGGAAGGAATGAGCAGTTCTTC | TRBJ2-1 | TRBV19 | - | -
CASSLSGGMNTEAFF | TGTGCCAGCAGCTTGTCGGGCGGAATGAACACTGAAGCTTTCTTT | TRBJ1-1 | TRBV5-5 | - | -
CASAPGSNGETQYF | TGTGCCAGCGCCCCGGGCTCCAACGGGGAGACCCAGTACTTC | TRBJ2-5 | TRBV6-5 | - | -
CASSLSPSSTDTQYF | TGTGCCAGCAGTCTCAGCCCTTCTAGCACAGATACGCAGTATTTT | TRBJ2-3 | TRBV7-3 | - | -
CAIKWGAGDTEAFF | TGTGCCATTAAGTGGGGGGCCGGGGACACTGAAGCTTTCTTT | TRBJ1-1 | TRBV6-5 | - | -
CASSTGVPGPGDGYTF | TGTGCCAGCAGCACTGGAGTCCCGGGCCCCGGCGATGGCTACACCTTC | TRBJ1-2 | TRBV11-2 | - | -
CACSGDNEQFF | TGTGCCTGTTCCGGGGACAATGAGCAGTTCTTC | TRBJ2-1 | TRBV28 | - | once
CASSGREETGELFF | TGTGCCAGCAGTGGCAGGGAGGAGACCGGGGAGCTGTTTTTT | TRBJ2-2 | TRBV25-1 | - | -
CASRRRYGYTF | TGTGCCAGCAGGAGGAGGTATGGCTACACCTTC | TRBJ1-2 | TRBV6-5 | - | once
CASTVQGVDGYTF | TGTGCCAGCACGGTACAGGGGGTCGATGGCTACACCTTC | TRBJ1-2 | TRBV6-5 | TRBD1 | -
CASSSPGLGYNEQFF | TGTGCCAGCAGTTCGCCGGGACTCGGTTACAATGAGCAGTTCTTC | TRBJ2-1 | TRBV28 | - | -
CASNLDRAGNTIYF | TGTGCCAGCAACTTAGACAGGGCTGGAAACACCATATATTTT | TRBJ1-3 | TRBV2 | TRBD1 | once
CAWSVRENTEAFF | TGTGCCTGGAGTGTGAGGGAGAACACTGAAGCTTTCTTT | TRBJ1-1 | TRBV30 | - | -
CASSLSSANNEKLFF | TGTGCCAGCAGTTTATCGTCGGCCAATAATGAAAAACTGTTTTTT | TRBJ1-4 | TRBV27 | - | -
CAWSLDSNSPLHF | TGTGCCTGGTCTTTGGACAGTAATTCACCCCTCCACTTT | TRBJ1-6 | TRBV30 | - | once
CASSNLRGFEQYF | TGTGCCAGCAGTAACCTTCGCGGGTTCGAGCAGTACTTC | TRBJ2-7 | TRBV6-5 | - | -
CASILEGYQPQHF | TGTGCCAGCATCCTGGAGGGGTACCAGCCCCAGCATTTT | TRBJ1-5 | TRBV12-3/TRBV12-4 | - | -
CASSNRQGLGQPQHF | TGTGCCAGCAGCAACCGACAGGGCCTCGGGCAGCCCCAGCATTTT | TRBJ1-5 | TRBV11-2 | TRBD1 | -
CSVEAGGGQPQHF | TGCAGCGTTGAGGCAGGGGGCGGACAGCCCCAGCATTTT | TRBJ1-5 | TRBV29-1 | TRBD1 | once